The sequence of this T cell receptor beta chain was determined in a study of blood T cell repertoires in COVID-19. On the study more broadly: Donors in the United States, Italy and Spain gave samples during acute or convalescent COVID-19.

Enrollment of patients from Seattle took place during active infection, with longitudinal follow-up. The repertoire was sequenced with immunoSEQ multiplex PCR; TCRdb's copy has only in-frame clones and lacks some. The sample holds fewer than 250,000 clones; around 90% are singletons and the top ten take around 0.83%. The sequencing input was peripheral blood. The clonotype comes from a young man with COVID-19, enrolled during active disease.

Here the CDR3 reads CASSRDRGNQPQHF. As DNA, the CDR3 is TGTGCCAGCAGCCGCGACAGGGGCAATCAGCCCCAGCATTTT. The chain couples TRBV5-6 to TRBJ1-5; 7 bases are a match to TRBD1. Trimming took 4 bases from V and 2 from J; bases not matched to a gene: 3. Germline CDR1 and CDR2: SGHDT and YYEEEE. The CDR3 is 14 residues long.